One sample yielded the 7 T cell receptor beta chains listed below, sequenced in a study of blood T cell repertoires in COVID-19. Method: immunoSEQ multiplex PCR; TCRdb's copy keeps in-frame clones and lacks some. Of 70,000 or so clones listed, around 82% are singletons. Sequences were obtained from peripheral blood. Every receptor here comes from a human donor in a cohort sampled during active COVID-19.

In its sample, this clone was seen a few times. The V call is TRBV2, the J call TRBJ1-2; no clear D. Germline V CDR1 and CDR2: SNHLY, FYNNEI. The V end lost 4 bases, the J end lost 4 bases, and 13 bases lay between the germline ends. The CDR3 length is 14 residues. The CDR3 sequence is CASSVVSGAYGYTF. In DNA form, the CDR3 reads TGTGCCAGCAGTGTGGTGTCCGGAGCCTATGGCTACACCTTC.

This clone was counted a single time. The chain recombines TRBV4-2 with TRBJ1-4, with D possibly matching TRBD1 (5 bases). The CDR3 is 16 amino acids. Germline CDR1 and CDR2: LGHNA and YNFKEQ. V lost 0 bases to trimming and J lost 0 bases, with 8 bases between them. In DNA, the CDR3 is TGTGCCAGCAGCCAAGAGGGGGGTCCAACTAATGAAAAACTGTTTTTT. Protein: CASSQEGGPTNEKLFF.

V usage is TRBV7-6 and J usage is TRBJ2-7; TRBD2 matches at 9 bases. The J segment lost 1 base and the V segment lost 0 bases, leaving 1 base of the junction unmatched. Germline V gives CDR1 SGHVS, CDR2 FNYEAQ. The CDR3 loop spans 15 amino acids. CDR3: CASSLAAGGSYEQYF. The DNA for the CDR3 is TGTGCCAGCAGCTTAGCAGCGGGAGGTTCCTACGAGCAGTACTTC.

CDR3 amino acids: CASQTGIKPQHF. For the CDR3, the DNA is TGTGCCAGTCAGACAGGGATCAAGCCCCAGCATTTT. The chain couples TRBV6-5 to TRBJ1-5; 7 bases agree with TRBD1. V shed 9 bases, J shed 8 bases, and the junction held 7 bases outside the gene matches. In germline, CDR1 is MNHEY, CDR2 SVGAGI. The CDR3 consists of 12 residues.

The rearrangement uses TRBV5-1 and TRBJ1-1, with D possibly TRBD1 on 6 matching bases. V was cut by 3 bases and J by 0 bases, with 18 bases left in between. The V gene's germline CDR1 is SGHRS and CDR2 YFSETQ. The CDR3 is 17 residues long. The CDR3 here is CASSSGGGAGVNTEAFF. The CDR3 nucleotides read TGCGCCAGCAGCTCGGGCGGTGGGGCAGGGGTGAACACTGAAGCTTTCTTT.

This clone was observed once. J is TRBJ1-1 and V is TRBV7-9; possibly TRBD1 for D (5 bases). This CDR3 spans 15 amino acids. V was clipped by 7 bases and J by 1 base, with 16 bases between them. Germline V CDR1 and CDR2: SEHNR, FQNEAQ (reference sequence). DNA for the CDR3: TGTGCCAGCATCCCCCTTCCGGGGGGGAACACTGAAGCTTTCTTT. The encoded protein is CASIPLPGGNTEAFF.

The chain employs TRBV28 and TRBJ2-7; D gene uncertain. V was shortened by 7 bases and J by 9 bases, with 19 bases between the two germline ends. Germline CDR1 reads MDHEN; CDR2 reads SYDVKM. The CDR3 consists of 13 residues. CDR3 bases: TGTGCCAGCACCCCGGCCCCGAGGTTTGCGCAGTACTTC. This gives the protein CASTPAPRFAQYF.